The 27 T cell receptor beta chains below all came from one sample that was sequenced in a study of glioma-infiltrating T cells. Amplification of TCR alpha and beta CDR3 regions from RNA used iRepertoire nested multiplex PCR. A single record per CDR3 protein comes from TCRdb applying MiXCR to the multiplex PCR reads. The sample has some 190,000 distinct CDR3 sequences; 32% are singletons. The sequenced sample was glioma tissue, nonneoplastic brain tissue, or PBMCs (not recorded which). Receptors were obtained from a human donor with low-grade glioma or glioblastoma, undergoing nonglioma brain surgery, or in good health (not recorded which).

For the CDR3, the DNA is TGTGCCAGCAGCCTACTAACAGGTGGACTAGCGGGAGTGGCAGATACGCAGTATTTT. This sequence encodes CASSLLTGGLAGVADTQYF. The chain uses TRBV6-2 or TRBV6-3 and TRBJ2-3; TRBD2 matches at 13 bases. The J segment lost 4 bases and the V segment lost 6 bases, leaving 16 bases of the junction unmatched. The CDR3 runs 19 residues. Germline CDR1 MNHEY, CDR2 SVGEGT.

This clonotype was counted at least ten times. This chain links TRBV19 with TRBJ1-6, with 9 bases identical to TRBD1. Germline trimming cut 4 bases from V and 9 bases from J; bases unmatched to any gene: 4. The CDR3 has 14 amino acids. The germline V gene encodes CDR1 LNHDA and CDR2 SQIVND (reference sequence). The CDR3 DNA reads as TGTGCCAGTAGTACCCGGGACAGGGCTTCACCCCTCCACTTT. It yields the protein CASSTRDRASPLHF.

Concerning this clonotype: At one of its ends the junction is not consistent with the germline gene, which may arise from a read error. This chain connects TRBV19 to TRBJ2-3; 11 bases agree with TRBD2. The CDR3 is 16 amino acids. In germline, CDR1 is LNHDA, CDR2 SQIVND (reference sequence). The CDR3 DNA is TGTGCCAGTCCTGGACTAGCGGGCGTCAGCAAAGATACGCAGTATTTT. This codes for CASPGLAGVSKDTQYF.

This clonotype was observed a handful of times. The chain recombines TRBV14 with TRBJ2-7, with 10 bases fitting TRBD1. Germline lookup yields CDR1 SGHDN and CDR2 FVKESK. Trimming removed 0 bases from V and 3 bases from J; junction bases left unmatched: 5. The CDR3 has 16 residues. This CDR3 reads CASSQDRDRGIYEQYF. Written as DNA, the CDR3 is TGTGCCAGCAGCCAAGATCGGGACAGGGGCATCTACGAGCAGTACTTC.

This clonotype was detected ten times or more. J is TRBJ1-5 and V is TRBV29-1; 8 positions match TRBD1. The germline V gene encodes CDR1 SQVTM and CDR2 ANQGSEA. The CDR3 runs to 12 residues. V trimming: 8 bases; J trimming: 5 bases; junction bases outside the gene matches: 5. The CDR3 is CSTLTGDQPQHF. CDR3 sequence (DNA): TGCAGCACATTGACAGGGGATCAGCCCCAGCATTTT.

This clonotype has a count of ten or more. J is TRBJ2-3 and V is TRBV27; D unclear. Deletions cut 2 bases from V and 0 bases from J, with 9 bases between. The CDR3 consists of 15 residues. Germline-derived CDR1 and CDR2 are MNHEY and SMNVEV (reference sequence). The CDR3 loop is CASSLLTSSTDTQYF. The CDR3 DNA reads as TGTGCCAGCAGTTTACTTACCTCCAGCACAGATACGCAGTATTTT.

J is TRBJ2-1 and V is TRBV5-1; D may be TRBD2 (5 bases). The CDR3 is 16 amino acids. V lost 6 bases and J lost 0, with 16 bases in between. Germline V CDR1 and CDR2: SGHRS, YFSETQ. In DNA form, the CDR3 reads TGCGCCAGCACCCCTGAACTAGGAGTCTCCTACAATGAGCAGTTCTTC. Amino acid sequence: CASTPELGVSYNEQFF.

This clonotype was counted once. One base away lies a much larger clone, so this may be a sequencing read error. The rearrangement links TRBV29-1 to TRBJ2-7, with 11 bases aligning to TRBD2. Germline assignment: CDR1 SQVTM and CDR2 ANQGSEA. V lost 3 bases to trimming and J lost 7 bases; unmatched junction nucleotides: 8. The CDR3 contains 14 residues. CDR3 sequence reads: CSVDTSGSRNEQYF. The CDR3 bases are TGCAGCGTTGATACTAGCGGGAGTAGGAATGAGCAGTACTTC.

Regarding this clonotype: A read error may explain this, as a much larger clone is one base away. V usage is TRBV27 and J usage is TRBJ2-4, with 11 bases aligning to TRBD1. CDR3 length: 20 residues. The ends lost 2 bases at V and 1 base at J; junction bases unmatched: 13. Per germline, CDR1 MNHEY and CDR2 SMNVEV (reference sequence). CDR3: CASSLIGTDRGRGAKNIQYF. In nucleotides, the CDR3 is TGTGCCAGCAGTTTAATCGGTACGGACAGGGGGCGTGGGGCCAAAAACATTCAGTACTTC.

This clonotype was counted many times. This chain links TRBV27 with TRBJ2-3; D is possibly TRBD1 (5 bases). The CDR3 consists of 13 residues. Germline V lookup: CDR1 MNHEY, CDR2 SMNVEV (reference sequence). V was pared by 3 bases and J by 7 bases, with 11 bases between. CDR3 sequence: CASSFPGWNTQYF. The CDR3, as DNA: TGTGCCAGCAGTTTTCCAGGGTGGAATACGCAGTATTTT.

The gene calls are TRBV19 and TRBJ2-3; 8 positions match TRBD1. The trim removed 8 bases at V and 2 bases at J, leaving 3 bases unmatched. This CDR3 is built from 13 residues. CDR1 LNHDA and CDR2 SQIVND come from the germline V gene (reference sequence). CDR3 DNA: TGTGCCAGTCAGACAGGGGCCACAGATACGCAGTATTTT. This translates into CASQTGATDTQYF.

Comment on this clonotype: A read error is possible here, since a much larger clone lies one base away. The chain is built from TRBV4-1 and TRBJ2-5; D ambiguous. CDR1 is MGHRA and CDR2 is YSYEKL in the germline V gene. The germline V and J ends were trimmed by 1 base and 0 bases, with 6 bases remaining between them. The CDR3 is made up of 14 amino acids. The CDR3 DNA reads TGCGCCAGCAGCCAAGGGACGTACCAAGAGACCCAGTACTTC. Its protein product is CASSQGTYQETQYF.

This clonotype occurred many times. J is TRBJ2-1 and V is TRBV20-1; unclear D gene. This CDR3 has 14 amino acids. CDR1 is DFQATT and CDR2 is SNEGSKA in the germline V gene (reference sequence). V lost 3 bases and J lost 4, with 13 bases in between. The CDR3 region has the DNA TGCAGTGCTAGGGCCTGGAACAATTACAATGAGCAGTTCTTC. Translated: CSARAWNNYNEQFF.

Remarks on this clonotype: Given a much more abundant clone one base away, this may be a read error. The conserved phenylalanine or tryptophan is not found at the CDR3 terminus, so this likely reflects a read error. The rearrangement uses TRBV7-6 and TRBJ2-5; D is unclear. Germline CDR1 SGHVS, CDR2 FNYEAQ. The V gene lost 5 bases and the J gene lost 5 bases, with 12 bases spanning the gap. This CDR3 is built from 13 residues. The CDR3 is CASSHRMGETQYY. The CDR3 nucleotides read TGTGCCAGCAGCCACCGGATGGGGGAGACCCAGTACTAC.

This chain links TRBV20-1 with TRBJ2-1; 13 bases are a match to TRBD2. The V gene end was trimmed by 1 base and the J gene end by 7 bases; junction bases not matched to a gene: 7. CDR3 length: 16 residues. Looked up from germline, CDR1 is DFQATT and CDR2 is SNEGSKA (reference sequence). This CDR3 is CSARGAGLAGTNEQFF. CDR3 nucleotides: TGCAGTGCTAGAGGGGCGGGACTAGCGGGGACTAATGAGCAGTTCTTC.

Worth noting for this clonotype: A much larger clone differs by one base, so this may be a read error. No conserved phenylalanine or tryptophan ends this CDR3, so it is likely a read error. V usage is TRBV4-1 and J usage is TRBJ1-1; tentative D call: TRBD1 (5 bases). The CDR3 sequence is 14 residues long. V lost 0 bases, J lost 9 bases, and 14 bases lay in between. Germline V lookup: CDR1 MGHRA, CDR2 YSYEKL. CDR3 in DNA: TGCGCCAGCAGCCAAGAGGTTGGGACGGAGAAAGCTTTCTTG. Translation: CASSQEVGTEKAFL.

V usage is TRBV6-5 and J usage is TRBJ2-7; 8 bases fit TRBD2. Germline V gene sequence: CDR1 MNHEY, CDR2 SVGAGI. This CDR3 comprises 16 residues. The ends lost 2 bases at V and 3 bases at J; junction bases unmatched: 9. CDR3 nucleotide sequence: TGTGCCAGCAGTTACAGCGGGAGTATCTCAGGCTACGAGCAGTACTTC. It translates to CASSYSGSISGYEQYF.

This clonotype came up a few times. V gene TRBV7-6 combines with J gene TRBJ2-7; 11 bases fit TRBD2. Germline assignment: CDR1 SGHVS and CDR2 FNYEAQ. The length of the CDR3 is 15 residues. V trimming: 5 bases; J trimming: 2 bases; junction bases outside the gene matches: 5. The CDR3: CASSPGLAETYEQYF. The CDR3 DNA follows: TGTGCCAGCAGCCCGGGACTAGCGGAAACCTACGAGCAGTACTTC.

The sample holds many counts of this clonotype. The chain couples TRBV3-1 to TRBJ2-1, with 10 nucleotides matching TRBD2. The V gene end was trimmed by 1 base and the J gene end by 3 bases; junction bases not matched to a gene: 3. There are 16 residues in the CDR3. Looked up from germline, CDR1 is LGHDT and CDR2 is YNNKEL (reference sequence). This CDR3 is CASSQALAGVYNEQFF. The CDR3 coding sequence is TGTGCCAGCAGCCAAGCCCTAGCGGGAGTCTACAATGAGCAGTTCTTC.

This clonotype was detected ten times or more. The gene calls are TRBV20-1 and TRBJ1-6; D remains unclear. V lost 6 bases and J 5 bases, leaving 11 bases between the germline ends. There are 13 residues in the CDR3. Looked up from germline, CDR1 is DFQATT and CDR2 is SNEGSKA (reference sequence). For the CDR3, the DNA is TGCAGTGCCCCGGGCCCTAATAATTCACCCCTCCACTTT. As protein: CSAPGPNNSPLHF.

This clonotype was detected ten times or more. This chain uses TRBV6-5 with TRBJ2-1, with 7 bases identical to TRBD2. Germline V CDR1 and CDR2: MNHEY, SVGAGI. Germline trimming cut 0 bases from V and 6 bases from J; bases unmatched to any gene: 5. CDR3 length: 15 residues. The CDR3 loop is CASSYSRLAPNEQFF. The CDR3 bases are TGTGCCAGCAGTTACTCCCGACTAGCCCCCAATGAGCAGTTCTTC.

This clonotype was picked up many times. The chain carries TRBV2 and TRBJ2-1, with 9 positions matching TRBD1. Germline CDR1 SNHLY, CDR2 FYNNEI. CDR3 size: 15 residues. After removal of 2 bases from V and 6 bases from J, the junction contained 5 bases not matched to a gene. CDR3 sequence reads: CASSELQGAFNEQFF. The DNA for the CDR3 is TGTGCCAGCAGTGAATTACAGGGGGCCTTCAATGAGCAGTTCTTC. Based on the CDR3 plus reference TRBV2 and TRBJ2-1, the full variable domain is EPEVTQTPSHQVTQMGQEVILRCVPISNHLYFYWYRQILGQKVEFLVSFYNNEISEKSEIFDDQFSVERPDGSNFTLKIRSTKLEDSAMYFCASSELQGAFNEQFFGPGTRLTVL.

Details on this clonotype: This clone may be a read error of a much larger clone one base away. The chain recombines TRBV20-1 with TRBJ1-4; D remains ambiguous. This CDR3 has 13 residues. Germline loops: CDR1 DFQATT, CDR2 SNEGSKA (reference sequence). Deletions cut 6 bases from V and 4 bases from J, with 12 bases between. This chain's CDR3 is CSAGKADNEKLFF. The CDR3 region has the DNA TGCAGTGCGGGCAAGGCAGATAATGAAAAACTGTTTTTT.

This clonotype was recorded at least ten times. The rearrangement joins TRBV20-1 to TRBJ2-7; TRBD2 might be the D (6 bases). This CDR3 has 13 amino acids. V gave up 3 bases and J gave up 7 bases, with 16 bases separating them. From germline, CDR1 is DFQATT and CDR2 SNEGSKA (reference sequence). The CDR3 reads CSASRRGLGEQYF. In nucleotides, the CDR3 is TGCAGTGCTAGTCGCCGGGGGTTGGGGGAGCAGTACTTC.

The genes are TRBV4-2 and TRBJ1-1; D is perhaps TRBD1 (5 bases). Trimming removed 0 bases at V and 4 bases at J, with 12 bases between. Germline CDR1 LGHNA, CDR2 YNFKEQ. The CDR3 length is 15 residues. CDR3 protein: CASSQDQGFSTEAFF. CDR3 DNA sequence: TGTGCCAGCAGCCAAGACCAGGGATTTTCCACTGAAGCTTTCTTT.

This clonotype was counted ten times or more. The rearrangement links TRBV20-1 to TRBJ2-7; D possibly corresponds to TRBD2 (5 bases). Germline-derived CDR1 and CDR2 are DFQATT and SNEGSKA (reference sequence). CDR3 size: 11 residues. V gave up 7 bases and J gave up 3 bases, with 10 bases separating them. CDR3 protein: CSGLAIYEQYF. CDR3 coding DNA: TGCAGTGGGCTAGCCATCTACGAGCAGTACTTC.

This clonotype was observed at least ten times. The chain is built from TRBV28 and TRBJ2-1; no definite D call. Germline V gives CDR1 MDHEN, CDR2 SYDVKM. Trimming left V 5 bases short and J 2 bases short, with 16 bases between. This CDR3 comprises 16 residues. CDR3 bases: TGTGCCAGCAGTCTGCCACCTTTTCATACCTACAATGAGCAGTTCTTC. This gives the protein CASSLPPFHTYNEQFF. The variable domain in full, completed from reference TRBV28 and TRBJ2-1, reads DVKVTQSSRYLVKRTGEKVFLECVQDMDHENMFWYRQDPGLGLRLIYFSYDVKMKEKGDIPEGYSVSREKKERFSLILESASTNQTSMYLCASSLPPFHTYNEQFFGPGTRLTVL.